Presented here are 20 T cell receptor beta chains from one specimen sequenced in a study of beta chain features in type 1 diabetes. Every bit of the isolated RNA underwent reverse transcription, so sequencing read expressed TCRB transcripts. Measured with immunoSEQ multiplex PCR; TCRdb has only the in-frame clones, and not every one. The sample shows more than 300,000 clones, less than 9.5% of them seen only once. The sample was central memory CD4+ T cells from blood. The receptors were gathered from a woman younger than 30 in good health.

This rearrangement joins TRBV7-2 to TRBJ2-5, with D possibly TRBD1 on 6 matching bases. From germline, CDR1 is SGHTA and CDR2 FQGNSA. Trimming removed 1 base at V and 4 bases at J, with 13 bases between. CDR3 length: 15 residues. The DNA for the CDR3 is TGTGCCAGCAGCTTAGTTTTTGGGGGCCGAGAGACCCAGTACTTC. Amino acid sequence: CASSLVFGGRETQYF.

The chain employs TRBV5-6 and TRBJ2-2; 10 nucleotides agree with TRBD1. Germline CDR1 and CDR2: SGHDT and YYEEEE. The ends lost 5 bases at V and 7 bases at J; junction bases unmatched: 2. The CDR3 spans 13 residues. The CDR3 is CASRRTGGGELFF. CDR3 DNA: TGTGCCAGCAGGAGGACAGGGGGCGGGGAGCTGTTTTTT.

This chain connects TRBV11-2 to TRBJ2-7; TRBD1 matches at 10 bases. Unmatched junction bases numbered 9, after V lost 3 bases and J lost 4 bases. Germline CDR1 reads SGHAT; CDR2 reads FQNNGV. This CDR3 comprises 16 residues. This CDR3 is CASSFQSPGQGYEQYF. The CDR3 nucleotides are TGTGCCAGCAGCTTTCAATCGCCGGGACAGGGGTACGAGCAGTACTTC.

V and J are TRBV7-2 and TRBJ2-5; 9 nucleotides align to TRBD1. The length of the CDR3 is 14 residues. Germline-derived CDR1 and CDR2 are SGHTA and FQGNSA. J was trimmed by 4 bases and V by 4 bases; bases with no gene match: 4. The CDR3 DNA is TGTGCCAGCAGCTCAACAGGGGGCCGAGAGACCCAGTACTTC. It encodes CASSSTGGRETQYF.

CDR3 in amino acids: CASSLDRTGGYTF. The CDR3 coding sequence is TGCGCCAGCAGCCTTGACAGGACCGGTGGCTACACCTTC. The chain combines TRBV5-1 with TRBJ1-2; tentatively, D is TRBD1 (6 bases). Per germline, CDR1 SGHRS and CDR2 YFSETQ. The length of the CDR3 is 13 residues. V lost 4 bases to trimming and J lost 7 bases, with 14 bases between them.

The table lists this clone with a few counts. The rearrangement joins TRBV2 to TRBJ2-3, with 10 bases aligning to TRBD1. Germline CDR1 and CDR2: SNHLY and FYNNEI. The V gene end was trimmed by 5 bases and the J gene end by 5 bases; junction bases not matched to a gene: 7. The CDR3 runs to 15 residues. CDR3 protein: CASSFPTGGEDTQYF. The CDR3 bases are TGTGCCAGCAGTTTCCCGACAGGGGGCGAAGATACGCAGTATTTT.

This chain uses TRBV7-9 with TRBJ1-4; 8 nucleotides line up with TRBD1. CDR3 length: 12 residues. The V segment lost 6 bases and the J segment 10 bases; nucleotides outside the gene matches: 4. Germline CDR1 and CDR2: SEHNR and FQNEAQ (reference sequence). The CDR3 is CASSYTGGKLFF. The CDR3 DNA reads TGTGCCAGCAGTTATACAGGGGGAAAACTGTTTTTT.

The chain employs TRBV7-2 and TRBJ2-5, with 7 bases that match TRBD2. J was trimmed by 2 bases and V by 8 bases; bases with no gene match: 2. The CDR3 totals 12 residues. The germline V gene encodes CDR1 SGHTA and CDR2 FQGNSA. CDR3 in DNA: TGTGCCAGCGGGGACTATCAAGAGACCCAGTACTTC. Protein: CASGDYQETQYF.

This clone was observed a handful of times. The CDR3 here is CASSQAPPNSYEQYF. CDR3 bases: TGTGCCAGCAGCCAAGCCCCTCCGAACTCCTACGAGCAGTACTTC. The V call is TRBV4-2, the J call TRBJ2-7, with no clear D. The CDR3 runs to 15 residues. Trimming removed 1 base at V and 0 bases at J, with 10 bases between. Germline values: CDR1 LGHNA, CDR2 YNFKEQ.

Turning to this clone: A far larger clone is one nucleotide away, so this likely arose from a read error. The sample contains more than one DNA sequence encoding this CDR3. The chain couples TRBV5-4 to TRBJ2-3, with TRBD1 matching over 8 bases. Germline CDR1 is SGHNT and CDR2 is YYREEE (reference sequence). The CDR3 is made up of 14 amino acids. The CDR3 nucleotides are TGCGCCAGCAGCCAAGGACAGGGAGCAGATACGCAGTATTTT. It specifies CASSQGQGADTQYF.

The chain has TRBV29-1 and TRBJ2-5, with D possibly matching TRBD1 (6 bases). Trimming took 4 bases from V and 4 from J, leaving 16 bases between them. Germline CDR1 and CDR2: SQVTM and ANQGSEA. The CDR3 sequence is 14 residues long. The CDR3 DNA sequence: TGCAGCGTTGGGAAAGGGGGTTGGGGAGAGACCCAGTACTTC. Encoded protein: CSVGKGGWGETQYF.

At least ten counts were recorded for this clone. The gene calls are TRBV7-9 and TRBJ2-1; D remains ambiguous. Germline loops: CDR1 SEHNR, CDR2 FQNEAQ (reference sequence). The CDR3 is made up of 14 amino acids. Trimming left V 1 base short and J 8 bases short, with 12 bases between. CDR3 amino acids: CASSLGPPRHEQFF. CDR3 in DNA: TGTGCCAGCAGCTTAGGACCCCCCCGCCATGAGCAGTTCTTC.

V and J are TRBV18 and TRBJ2-7, with 10 bases lining up with TRBD1. Germline CDR1 reads KGHSH; CDR2 reads LQKENI. The CDR3 has 16 amino acids. With 6 bases clipped from V and 2 bases from J, the junction kept 10 bases outside the gene matches. CDR3 loop: CASSGPGTGDPYEQYF. The DNA for the CDR3 is TGTGCCAGCTCGGGACCCGGGACAGGGGACCCCTACGAGCAGTACTTC.

About this clone: This sample also contains other DNA sequences that code for the same CDR3. The chain links TRBV5-4 to TRBJ1-2; D gene unclear. CDR1 is SGHNT and CDR2 is YYREEE in the germline V gene (reference sequence). Trimming shortened V by 1 base and J by 1 base, and 5 bases separated the two germline ends. The CDR3 length is 13 residues. The CDR3 nucleotides read TGTGCCAGCAGCTTGACACTTAACTATGGCTACACCTTC. Residues: CASSLTLNYGYTF.

This rearrangement joins TRBV7-2 to TRBJ2-1; D is ambiguous. Germline V lookup: CDR1 SGHTA, CDR2 FQGNSA. Trimming shortened V by 2 bases and J by 3 bases, and 5 bases separated the two germline ends. The CDR3 contains 13 residues. CDR3 in DNA: TGTGCCAGCAGCTTATCCAACTACAATGAGCAGTTCTTC. Amino acid sequence: CASSLSNYNEQFF.

In this sample, this clone turned up many times. CDR3 nucleotides: TGTGCCAGCAGCTTGGGTCTAGCTGGTGAGACCCAGTACTTC. Translated, it gives CASSLGLAGETQYF. The chain couples TRBV5-6 to TRBJ2-5; the D gene is possibly TRBD2 (5 bases). Germline lookup yields CDR1 SGHDT and CDR2 YYEEEE. This CDR3 has 14 residues. Trimming left V 0 bases short and J 5 bases short, with 11 bases between.

The chain is built from TRBV5-1 and TRBJ2-1, with D possibly matching TRBD1 (6 bases). The V end was cut by 4 bases, the J end by 0 bases, with 17 bases between. The V gene's germline CDR1 is SGHRS and CDR2 YFSETQ. The CDR3 consists of 17 residues. The CDR3 DNA reads as TGCGCCAGCAGCACCGGGACATCCCTCAGCTCCTACAATGAGCAGTTCTTC. Translating it yields CASSTGTSLSSYNEQFF.

This clone was picked up a small number of times. This chain joins TRBV11-1 and TRBJ2-1; 9 bases are a match to TRBD2. Germline V lookup: CDR1 SGHAT, CDR2 FQDESV (reference sequence). The CDR3 consists of 17 residues. After removal of 1 base from V and 9 bases from J, the junction contained 13 bases not matched to a gene. The CDR3 protein is CASSLVASGIGASEQFF. Written as DNA, the CDR3 is TGTGCCAGCAGCTTAGTGGCTAGCGGGATTGGGGCTAGTGAGCAGTTCTTC.

This clone was observed a handful of times. The chain recombines TRBV28 with TRBJ2-4; no clear D gene. Between the trimmed V and J ends, which lost 5 bases and 14 bases, there was a span of 16 bases. The CDR3 consists of 12 residues. Per the germline V gene, CDR1 is MDHEN and CDR2 is SYDVKM. The CDR3 loop is CASSPSERHKYF. CDR3 nucleotides: TGTGCCAGCAGTCCCTCGGAACGGCATAAGTACTTC. Full variable domain (rest looked up from reference TRBV28 and TRBJ2-4): DVKVTQSSRYLVKRTGEKVFLECVQDMDHENMFWYRQDPGLGLRLIYFSYDVKMKEKGDIPEGYSVSREKKERFSLILESASTNQTSMYLCASSPSERHKYFGAGTRLSVL.

The J gene is TRBJ2-1, the V gene TRBV7-3, with unresolved D. Germline assignment: CDR1 SGHTA and CDR2 FQGTGA. V was shortened by 5 bases and J by 5 bases, with 13 bases between the two germline ends. CDR3 size: 14 residues. The CDR3 coding sequence is TGTGCCAGCAGCCGATTGCCAAGAAACAATGAGCAGTTCTTC. Translated: CASSRLPRNNEQFF.